The entry below describes one TCR beta chain. Its specificity is unknown. This sample was taken from a study of chemoradiotherapy in HPV16-positive cancers. Findings and caveats of the study: During treatment, candidate HPV-specific clones and E7-related motifs expanded in tumor. HPV-specific T cells were functionally defined from only two HPV16-positive patients.

Looked up from germline, CDR1 is KGHSH and CDR2 is LQKENI. The CDR3 length is 13 residues. V was cut by 6 bases and J by 1 base, with 9 bases left in between. Profiling relied on immunoSEQ multiplex PCR, and the TCRdb table lists in-frame clones only, not all of them. Among about 67,000 clones listed, roughly 90% were seen once. The input for sequencing was blood, taken from a patient who underwent chemoradiotherapy. The sequence derives from a human donor with HPV-associated anogenital cancer. This sequence joins TRBV18 and TRBJ1-2; D is perhaps TRBD1 (5 bases). The CDR3 nucleotides are TGTGCCAGCTCCCACAGGATTAACTATGGCTACACCTTC. Translation: CASSHRINYGYTF.